The clone carrying this T cell receptor beta chain has just a few counts. The data derive from a study of T cells after somatic rescue of genetic block. Measured with immunoSEQ multiplex PCR; TCRdb has only the in-frame clones, and not every one. This sample yields under 150,000 clones, of which over 80% are seen a single time; about 1.5% belongs to the top ten. Germline V gene lookup returns CDR1 MDHEN and CDR2 SYDVKM. Trimming shortened V by 10 bases and J by 0 bases, and 10 bases separated the two germline ends. The CDR3 is made up of 13 amino acids. V is TRBV28 and J is TRBJ1-5, with a weak D call TRBD1 (5 bases). The sequence came from a woman aged 18-29 years. The sample consisted of peripheral blood mononuclear cells (PBMCs). The CDR3 DNA is TGTGCCAACGGGACGTCTAGCAATCAGCCCCAGCATTTT. Its translation is CANGTSSNQPQHF.